These 18 T cell receptor beta chains originate from one sample sequenced in a study of low-dose radiotherapy and immunotherapy resistance in tumors. Primers used for first-strand cDNA, a TRAV- and TRBV-specific set, covered both alpha and beta chains. Amplification of TCRs used a constant-region primer and V-primer adapter for roughly 20 PCR cycles. TCRdb fed the reads into MiXCR, producing one record per CDR3 protein. This sample yields about 30,000 distinct CDR3 sequences, of which approximately 49% are seen a single time; 4.5% to 6.5% belongs to the top ten. Time point: after trial treatment. The treatment: LDRT plus nivolumab, ipilimumab, low-dose cyclophosphamide and aspirin (RACIN trial). This specimen was PBMCs, taken after low-dose radiotherapy plus immunotherapy. These TCRs come from a male donor with gallbladder cancer.

The table lists this clonotype with a few counts. The chain is built from TRBV6-1 and TRBJ2-7, with 8 nucleotides matching TRBD1. CDR3 length: 16 residues. Germline assignment: CDR1 MNHNS and CDR2 SASEGT. V shed 11 bases, J shed 2 bases, and the junction held 17 bases outside the gene matches. CDR3 DNA: TGTGCCTCCCGACGCTCCACCGGGACAGGAGCCTACGAGCAGTACTTC. It yields the protein CASRRSTGTGAYEQYF.

The table lists this clonotype with many counts. V and J are TRBV23-1 and TRBJ1-5; TRBD1 matches 8 bases. TRBV23-1 carries the ORF label, with uncertain function. CDR3 size: 16 residues. J lost 7 bases, V lost 0 bases, and 8 bases had no gene match. The CDR3 spells CASSQSEDRAVQPQHF. CDR3 bases: TGCGCCAGCAGTCAATCTGAGGACAGGGCCGTACAGCCCCAGCATTTT.

The V and J genes are TRBV5-1 and TRBJ2-3, with TRBD1 matching 10 bases. After removal of 2 bases from V and 4 bases from J, the junction contained 7 bases not matched to a gene. Germline V gene sequence: CDR1 SGHRS, CDR2 YFSETQ. CDR3 length equals 16 residues. CDR3 region: CASSFGGQGLADTQYF. CDR3 DNA: TGCGCCAGCAGCTTTGGGGGACAGGGGCTGGCAGATACGCAGTATTTT.

The table lists this clonotype with a few counts. The DNA for the CDR3 is TGTGCCAGCAGGACTAGCGGTACGAGGTACAATGAGCAGTTCTTC. Protein sequence: CASRTSGTRYNEQFF. The chain recombines TRBV6-2 or TRBV6-3 with TRBJ2-1; TRBD2 agrees at 9 bases. Germline CDR1 MNHEY, CDR2 SVGEGT. V trimming: 6 bases; J trimming: 4 bases; junction bases outside the gene matches: 7. The CDR3 has 15 residues.

At least ten counts were recorded for this clonotype. One end of the junction fails to match germline, which may point to a read error. CDR3 residues: CASSIRTGLNPGELFF. The CDR3 DNA sequence: TGTGCCAGTAGTATTCGGACAGGGTTGAACCCCGGGGAGCTGTTTTTT. The V and J genes are TRBV19 and TRBJ2-2; 8 nucleotides line up with TRBD1. CDR3 length equals 16 residues. Germline assignment: CDR1 LNHDA and CDR2 SQIVND (reference sequence).

The chain is built from TRBV27 and TRBJ2-1, with a tentative D call TRBD1 (7 bases). The CDR3 is made up of 14 amino acids. Trimming took 2 bases from V and 8 from J, leaving 13 bases between them. The germline V gene encodes CDR1 MNHEY and CDR2 SMNVEV (reference sequence). This chain's CDR3 is CASSLGRGVDEQFF. The CDR3 DNA reads as TGTGCCAGCAGTTTAGGCAGGGGGGTCGATGAGCAGTTCTTC.

This clonotype is categorized as medium-sized. The chain recombines TRBV7-2 with TRBJ2-2; 8 nucleotides match TRBD1. The CDR3 extends over 17 amino acids. Germline V CDR1 and CDR2: SGHTA, FQGNSA. V shed 1 base and J 7 bases; nucleotides not matched to a gene: 11. CDR3 loop: CASSLGPGGKVGGELFF. The CDR3 nucleotides read TGTGCCAGCAGCTTAGGCCCAGGGGGCAAGGTTGGCGGGGAGCTGTTTTTT.

This chain links TRBV20-1 with TRBJ2-1; 11 bases match TRBD2. Per the germline V gene, CDR1 is DFQATT and CDR2 is SNEGSKA (reference sequence). The CDR3 runs 13 residues. J gave up 2 bases and V 6 bases, and 0 bases lay outside the gene matches. DNA for the CDR3: TGCAGTGCGACTAGCGGGACCTACAATGAGCAGTTCTTC. It specifies CSATSGTYNEQFF.

The J gene is TRBJ2-1, the V gene TRBV9, with 8 bases lining up with TRBD2. Germline assignment: CDR1 SGDLS and CDR2 YYNGEE. J was trimmed by 2 bases and V by 3 bases; bases with no gene match: 10. CDR3 length equals 17 residues. The CDR3 reads CASSAKSGTSTYNEQFF. The CDR3 DNA reads TGTGCCAGCAGCGCTAAGTCCGGGACTAGTACCTACAATGAGCAGTTCTTC.

The chain recombines TRBV2 with TRBJ1-5; weak D call: TRBD1 (6 bases). CDR3 length equals 15 residues. V dropped 3 bases and J dropped 2 bases, with 11 bases sitting between them. In germline, CDR1 is SNHLY, CDR2 FYNNEI. CDR3 in DNA: TGTGCCAGCAGTGACAGGGGTGTTGGCAATCAGCCCCAGCATTTT. Translation: CASSDRGVGNQPQHF.

The J gene is TRBJ2-1, the V gene TRBV6-2 or TRBV6-3, with TRBD2 as a possible D gene (5 bases). Germline values: CDR1 MNHEY, CDR2 SVGEGT. The CDR3 is made up of 15 amino acids. V lost 5 bases and J lost 4, with 15 bases in between. CDR3 region: CASSGSGGGYNEQFF. CDR3 sequence (DNA): TGTGCCAGCAGTGGAAGCGGAGGCGGGTACAATGAGCAGTTCTTC.

This rearrangement joins TRBV19 to TRBJ1-5, with 8 bases that match TRBD1. Losses at the gene ends were 5 bases for V and 6 bases for J; bases not matched to a gene: 6. CDR1 LNHDA and CDR2 SQIVND come from the germline V gene (reference sequence). This CDR3 contains 14 residues. CDR3 sequence: CASSDRGGSQPQHF. The DNA of the CDR3 is TGTGCCAGTAGTGACAGGGGCGGCAGTCAGCCCCAGCATTTT.

The genes are TRBV5-1 and TRBJ2-7, with D maybe TRBD1 (5 bases). This CDR3 has 13 amino acids. Trimming removed 2 bases from V and 6 bases from J, with 12 bases in between. Germline V gene lookup returns CDR1 SGHRS and CDR2 YFSETQ. For the CDR3, the DNA is TGCGCCAGCAGCTTCCGCCCAGGGTCCGAGCAGTACTTC. It is translated as CASSFRPGSEQYF.

The rearrangement links TRBV3-1 to TRBJ2-1, with unresolved D. CDR1 is LGHDT and CDR2 is YNNKEL in the germline V gene (reference sequence). The CDR3 runs to 16 residues. The germline V and J ends were trimmed by 1 base and 4 bases, with 14 bases remaining between them. The DNA for the CDR3 is TGTGCCAGCAGCCAAGCGGTGCTCCAGACTTACAATGAGCAGTTCTTC. It encodes CASSQAVLQTYNEQFF.

V gene TRBV6-2 or TRBV6-3 combines with J gene TRBJ2-3; D unresolved. Germline V gene lookup returns CDR1 MNHEY and CDR2 SVGEGT. CDR3 length: 14 amino acids. V lost 8 bases and J lost 2, with 14 bases in between. The CDR3 bases are TGTGCCAGCCTCGTGAGCCCGGTCACAGATACGCAGTATTTT. This gives the protein CASLVSPVTDTQYF.

In this sample, this clonotype turned up once. It is likely a read error: a sequence one base away is far more abundant. The CDR3, as DNA: TGTGCCAGCAGTATTAGCGGGAGGACCACAGATACGCAGTATTTT. Translating it yields CASSISGRTTDTQYF. The chain combines TRBV22-1 with TRBJ2-3; the tabulated D call, TRBD2, remains unverified against the DNA. TRBV22-1 is deemed a pseudogene. CDR3 length: 15 residues.

This clonotype was counted ten times or more. The rearrangement uses TRBV4-2 and TRBJ2-2, with a possible D match to TRBD2 (5 bases). There are 16 residues in the CDR3. Germline CDR1 LGHNA, CDR2 YNFKEQ. The V gene lost 0 bases and the J gene lost 2 bases, with 10 bases spanning the gap. The CDR3, as DNA: TGTGCCAGCAGCCAAGATCACGGGGTAAACACCGGGGAGCTGTTTTTT. Translated, it gives CASSQDHGVNTGELFF.

This clonotype has a count of ten or more. This CDR3 is CSAKGLAYEQYF. The CDR3 coding sequence is TGCAGTGCCAAGGGACTAGCGTACGAGCAGTACTTC. V is TRBV20-1 and J is TRBJ2-7, with 10 bases lining up with TRBD2. Germline values: CDR1 DFQATT, CDR2 SNEGSKA (reference sequence). CDR3 length: 12 residues. Trimming removed 6 bases from V and 4 bases from J; junction bases left unmatched: 3.